This T cell receptor (beta chain) stems from a study of shared clonotypes between healthy human individuals. This CDR3 contains 16 residues. Germline V lookup: CDR1 KGHSH, CDR2 LQKENI. V was clipped by 0 bases and J by 0 bases, with 6 bases between them. Each cell subset's genomic DNA was divided evenly among several immunoSEQ plates. Generated by immunoSEQ multiplex PCR, the TCRdb table keeps only in-frame clones and is missing some. The table has about 510,000 clones, about four fifths seen once; the top ten hold over 10%. This clone was observed a few times. This clonotype originated in a middle-aged woman in good health. Some clones in this sample may be carry-over from other donors' samples. Sequenced material: PBMCs. This sequence joins TRBV18 and TRBJ2-6; no reliable D call. Written as DNA, the CDR3 is TGTGCCAGCTCACCACCGGGCGGCTCTGGGGCCAACGTCCTGACTTTC. Its protein is CASSPPGGSGANVLTF.